One and the same sample provided the 10 T cell receptor beta chains below, sequenced in a study of PD-1 blockade in classical Hodgkin lymphoma. As for time point: newly diagnosed, previously untreated cHL patient sample. Data came from immunoSEQ multiplex PCR; TCRdb stores just in-frame clones and leaves some out. The repertoire holds about 47,000 clones, with roughly 93% as singletons. Sequenced input: peripheral blood mononuclear cells (PBMCs). The receptors were sampled from a human donor with classical Hodgkin lymphoma.

The rearrangement links TRBV28 to TRBJ1-2, with TRBD1 matching 9 bases. This CDR3 is built from 14 residues. Germline values: CDR1 MDHEN, CDR2 SYDVKM. The junction had 5 bases not matched to a gene; V was cut back by 5 bases and J by 4 bases. Here the CDR3 DNA reads TGTGCCAGCAGTCGGGACAGGGAGGGCTATGGCTACACCTTC. As protein: CASSRDREGYGYTF.

The rearrangement links TRBV5-4 to TRBJ2-3, with 9 nucleotides matching TRBD1. The length of the CDR3 is 14 residues. V lost 5 bases, J lost 4 bases, and 5 bases stayed unmatched. In germline, CDR1 is SGHNT, CDR2 YYREEE (reference sequence). The CDR3 protein is CASRGQGPADTQYF. CDR3 nucleotide sequence: TGTGCCAGCAGGGGACAGGGACCAGCAGATACGCAGTATTTT. The variable domain in full, with the rest retrieved from reference TRBV5-4 and TRBJ2-3, is ETGVTQSPTHLIKTRGQQVTLRCSSQSGHNTVSWYQQALGQGPQFIFQYYREEENGRGNFPPRFSGLQFPNYSSELNVNALELDDSALYLCASRGQGPADTQYFGPGTRLTVL.

The chain is built from TRBV7-2 and TRBJ2-7; 8 bases are a match to TRBD1. CDR1 and CDR2 from the germline V gene are SGHTA and FQGNSA. Germline trimming cut 8 bases from V and 7 bases from J; bases unmatched to any gene: 7. CDR3 size: 12 residues. DNA of the CDR3: TGTGCCAGCGACAGGGGCAGGGGAGAGCAGTACTTC. It codes for CASDRGRGEQYF.

The chain is built from TRBV6-6 and TRBJ2-7; D perhaps matches TRBD2 (5 bases). The V gene's germline CDR1 is MNHNY and CDR2 SVGAGI (reference sequence). The V and J ends lost 6 bases and 3 bases respectively, with 12 bases between them. The CDR3 has 13 amino acids. CDR3 residues: CASRSGIGYEQYV. The CDR3, as DNA: TGTGCCAGCAGGTCGGGAATCGGCTACGAGCAGTACGTC.

DNA of the CDR3: TGTGCCTCCGGGGCGGGAGGGGGAGATACGCAGTATTTT. Encoded protein: CASGAGGGDTQYF. The V and J genes are TRBV7-3 and TRBJ2-3; 9 bases agree with TRBD2. This CDR3 is 13 amino acids long. In germline, CDR1 is SGHTA, CDR2 FQGTGA. Trimming at V came to 11 bases and at J to 5 bases, leaving 8 bases not matched to a gene.

This clone has a single count. The CDR3 DNA follows: TGCGCCAGCAGCCGCGGCGGGAGCGGGGAGACCCAGTACTTC. This codes for CASSRGGSGETQYF. This chain uses TRBV5-1 with TRBJ2-5; the match to TRBD2 covers 7 bases. The germline V gene encodes CDR1 SGHRS and CDR2 YFSETQ. This CDR3 is built from 14 residues. Losses at the gene ends were 4 bases for V and 5 bases for J; bases not matched to a gene: 8.

DNA for the CDR3: TGTGCCAGCAGCAGGGACCTGGGGACTGAGCAGTTCTTC. This gives the protein CASSRDLGTEQFF. The chain uses TRBV6-6 and TRBJ2-1, with D perhaps assigned TRBD1 or TRBD2 (5 bases each). The CDR3 is made up of 13 amino acids. Germline V gene lookup returns CDR1 MNHNY and CDR2 SVGAGI (reference sequence). V was trimmed by 6 bases and J by 9 bases, leaving 15 bases between them.

J is TRBJ2-5 and V is TRBV5-1; possible D gene TRBD2, 6 bases. Between the trimmed V and J ends, which lost 5 bases and 0 bases, there was a span of 14 bases. CDR3 length equals 15 residues. Germline lookup yields CDR1 SGHRS and CDR2 YFSETQ. The chain's CDR3 is CASRTQGGYQETQYF. The CDR3 DNA follows: TGCGCCAGCAGAACCCAGGGAGGTTACCAAGAGACCCAGTACTTC.

The rearrangement uses TRBV28 and TRBJ1-2, with D possibly matching TRBD1 (5 bases). Germline CDR1 MDHEN, CDR2 SYDVKM. The V and J ends lost 4 bases and 9 bases respectively, with 18 bases between them. The CDR3 sequence is 14 residues long. Written as DNA, the CDR3 is TGTGCCAGCAGTTCTCCGGGACGTTTGGGACGCTACACCTTC. Encoded protein: CASSSPGRLGRYTF.

J is TRBJ1-3 and V is TRBV6-1, with a possible D match to TRBD1 (6 bases). The CDR3 is 20 residues long. Germline V gene lookup returns CDR1 MNHNS and CDR2 SASEGT. Trimming stripped 3 bases from V and 0 bases from J, with 24 bases between. In DNA, the CDR3 is TGTGCCAGCAGTGACCTATTACAGGGATGGGGGCTGACCTCTGGAAACACCATATATTTT. Protein product: CASSDLLQGWGLTSGNTIYF.